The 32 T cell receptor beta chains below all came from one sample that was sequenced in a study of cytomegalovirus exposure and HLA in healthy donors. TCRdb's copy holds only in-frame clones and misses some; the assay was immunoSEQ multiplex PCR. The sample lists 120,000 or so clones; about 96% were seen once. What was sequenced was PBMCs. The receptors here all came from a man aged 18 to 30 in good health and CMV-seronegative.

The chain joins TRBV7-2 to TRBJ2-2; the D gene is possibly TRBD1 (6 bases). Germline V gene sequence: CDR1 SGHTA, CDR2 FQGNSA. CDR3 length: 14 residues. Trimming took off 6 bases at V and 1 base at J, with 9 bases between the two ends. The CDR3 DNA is TGTGCCAGCAGTGTCAGGGGGAACACCGGGGAGCTGTTTTTT. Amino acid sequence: CASSVRGNTGELFF.

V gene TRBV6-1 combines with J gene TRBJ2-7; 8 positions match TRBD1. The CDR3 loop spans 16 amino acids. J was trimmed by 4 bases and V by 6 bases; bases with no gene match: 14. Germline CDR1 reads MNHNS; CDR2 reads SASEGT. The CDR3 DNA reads TGTGCCAGCAGCGAAACGGAGGACAGGGTAGGGTACGAGCAGTACTTC. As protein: CASSETEDRVGYEQYF.

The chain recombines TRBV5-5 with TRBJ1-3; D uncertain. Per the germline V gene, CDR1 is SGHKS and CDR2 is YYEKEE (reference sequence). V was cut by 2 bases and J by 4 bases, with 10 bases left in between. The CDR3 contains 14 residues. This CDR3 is CASSFEGWGNTIYF. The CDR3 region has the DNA TGTGCCAGCAGCTTTGAGGGATGGGGAAACACCATATATTTT.

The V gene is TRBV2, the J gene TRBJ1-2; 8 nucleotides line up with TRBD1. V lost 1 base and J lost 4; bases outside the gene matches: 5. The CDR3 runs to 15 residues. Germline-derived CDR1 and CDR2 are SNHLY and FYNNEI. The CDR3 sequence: CASSEGTGRGYGYTF. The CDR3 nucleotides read TGTGCCAGCAGTGAAGGGACAGGGAGGGGCTATGGCTACACCTTC.

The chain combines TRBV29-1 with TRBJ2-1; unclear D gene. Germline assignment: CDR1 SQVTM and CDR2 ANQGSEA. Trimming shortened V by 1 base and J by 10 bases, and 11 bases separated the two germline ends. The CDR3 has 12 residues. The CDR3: CSVEVEAREQFF. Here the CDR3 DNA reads TGCAGCGTTGAAGTAGAGGCCCGGGAGCAGTTCTTC.

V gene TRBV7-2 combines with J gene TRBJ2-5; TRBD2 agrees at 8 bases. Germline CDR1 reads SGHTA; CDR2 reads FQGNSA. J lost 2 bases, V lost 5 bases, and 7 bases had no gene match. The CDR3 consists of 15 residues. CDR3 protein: CASSGTSGVQETQYF. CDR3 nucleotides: TGTGCCAGCAGCGGCACTAGCGGAGTTCAAGAGACCCAGTACTTC.

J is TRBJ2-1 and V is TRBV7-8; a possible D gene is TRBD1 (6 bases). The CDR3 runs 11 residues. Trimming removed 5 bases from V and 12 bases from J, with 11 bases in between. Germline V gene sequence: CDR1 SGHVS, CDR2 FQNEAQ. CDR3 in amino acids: CASSTGMGQFF. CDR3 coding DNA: TGTGCCAGCAGCACAGGGATGGGGCAGTTCTTC.

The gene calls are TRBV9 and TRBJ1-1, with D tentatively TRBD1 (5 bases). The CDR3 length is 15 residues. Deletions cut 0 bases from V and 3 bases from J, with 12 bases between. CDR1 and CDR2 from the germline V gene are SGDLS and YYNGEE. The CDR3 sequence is CASSVGQGLDTEAFF. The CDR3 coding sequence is TGTGCCAGCAGCGTAGGGCAGGGTTTAGACACTGAAGCTTTCTTT. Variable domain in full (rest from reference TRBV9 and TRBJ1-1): DSGVTQTPKHLITATGQRVTLRCSPRSGDLSVYWYQQSLDQGLQFLIQYYNGEERAKGNILERFSAQQFPDLHSELNLSSLELGDSALYFCASSVGQGLDTEAFFGQGTRLTVV.

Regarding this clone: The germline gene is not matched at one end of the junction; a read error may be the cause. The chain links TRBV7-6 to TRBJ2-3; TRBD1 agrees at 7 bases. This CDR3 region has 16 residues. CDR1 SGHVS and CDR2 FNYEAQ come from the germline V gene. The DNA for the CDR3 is TGTGCCAGCAGCTTAGAAGTACTAGGGGGCACCGATACGCAGTATTTT. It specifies CASSLEVLGGTDTQYF.

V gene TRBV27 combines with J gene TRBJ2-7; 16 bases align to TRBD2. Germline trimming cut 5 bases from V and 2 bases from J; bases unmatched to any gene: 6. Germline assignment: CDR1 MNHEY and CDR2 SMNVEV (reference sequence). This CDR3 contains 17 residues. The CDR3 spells CASSPGTSGRATYEQYF. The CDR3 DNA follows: TGTGCCAGCAGTCCCGGGACTAGCGGGAGGGCCACCTACGAGCAGTACTTC.

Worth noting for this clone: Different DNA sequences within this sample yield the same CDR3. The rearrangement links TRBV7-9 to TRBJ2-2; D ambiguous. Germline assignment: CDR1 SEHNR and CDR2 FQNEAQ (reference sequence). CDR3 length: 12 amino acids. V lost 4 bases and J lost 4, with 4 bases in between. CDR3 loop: CASSSGTGELFF. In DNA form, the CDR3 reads TGTGCCAGCAGCTCGGGCACCGGGGAGCTGTTTTTT.

DNA for the CDR3: TGTGCCAGCAGCGTGACTAGGGGTAACAATGAGCAGTTCTTC. Protein: CASSVTRGNNEQFF. The chain carries TRBV9 and TRBJ2-1; tentative D call: TRBD2 (6 bases). Trimming cost V 2 bases and J 5 bases, with 11 bases left between them. The CDR3 is 14 residues long. The germline gives CDR1 SGDLS, CDR2 YYNGEE. The whole variable domain, remainder taken from reference TRBV9 and TRBJ2-1, is DSGVTQTPKHLITATGQRVTLRCSPRSGDLSVYWYQQSLDQGLQFLIQYYNGEERAKGNILERFSAQQFPDLHSELNLSSLELGDSALYFCASSVTRGNNEQFFGPGTRLTVL.

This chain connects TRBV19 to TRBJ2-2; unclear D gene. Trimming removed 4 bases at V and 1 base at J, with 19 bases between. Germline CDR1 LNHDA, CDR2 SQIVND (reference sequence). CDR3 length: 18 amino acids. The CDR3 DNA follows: TGTGCCAGTAGTACCTCCCTCTGGCAGTTTATGAACACCGGGGAGCTGTTTTTT. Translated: CASSTSLWQFMNTGELFF.

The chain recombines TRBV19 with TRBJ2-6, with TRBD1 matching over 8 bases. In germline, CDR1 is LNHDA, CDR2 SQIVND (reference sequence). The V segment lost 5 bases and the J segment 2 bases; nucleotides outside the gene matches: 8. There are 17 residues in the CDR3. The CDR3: CASSLGQGGPGANVLTF. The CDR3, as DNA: TGTGCCAGTAGTCTTGGACAGGGAGGACCTGGGGCCAACGTCCTGACTTTC.

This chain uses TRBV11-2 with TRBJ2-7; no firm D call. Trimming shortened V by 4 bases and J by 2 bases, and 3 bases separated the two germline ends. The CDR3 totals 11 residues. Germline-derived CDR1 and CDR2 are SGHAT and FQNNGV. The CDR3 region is CASSSTYEQYF. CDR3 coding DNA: TGTGCCAGCAGCTCCACCTACGAGCAGTACTTC.

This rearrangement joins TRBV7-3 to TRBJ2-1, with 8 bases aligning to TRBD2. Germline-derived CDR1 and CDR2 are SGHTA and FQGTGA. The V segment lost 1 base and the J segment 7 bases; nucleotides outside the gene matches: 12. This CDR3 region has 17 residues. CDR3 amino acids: CASSLNPGLAKGNEQFF. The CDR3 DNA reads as TGTGCCAGCAGCTTAAACCCCGGACTAGCCAAAGGGAATGAGCAGTTCTTC. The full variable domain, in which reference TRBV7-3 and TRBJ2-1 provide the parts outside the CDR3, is GAGVSQTPSNKVTEKGKYVELRCDPISGHTALYWYRQSLGQGPEFLIYFQGTGAADDSGLPNDRFFAVRPEGSVSTLKIQRTERGDSAVYLCASSLNPGLAKGNEQFFGPGTRLTVL.

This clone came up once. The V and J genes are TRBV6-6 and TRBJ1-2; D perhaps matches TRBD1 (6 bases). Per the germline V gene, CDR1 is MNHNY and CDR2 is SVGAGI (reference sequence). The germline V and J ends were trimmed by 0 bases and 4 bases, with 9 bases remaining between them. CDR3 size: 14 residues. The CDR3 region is CASSYSRGAYGYTF. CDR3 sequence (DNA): TGTGCCAGCAGTTACTCGCGGGGGGCCTATGGCTACACCTTC.

The CDR3 nucleotides read TGCGCCAGCAGCCCGACAGCTAACACTGAAGCTTTCTTT. Protein product: CASSPTANTEAFF. The gene calls are TRBV5-1 and TRBJ1-1; D is perhaps TRBD1 (5 bases). The CDR3 loop spans 13 amino acids. The ends were cut back, 4 bases at V and 2 bases at J, with 9 bases in the middle. The V gene's germline CDR1 is SGHRS and CDR2 YFSETQ.

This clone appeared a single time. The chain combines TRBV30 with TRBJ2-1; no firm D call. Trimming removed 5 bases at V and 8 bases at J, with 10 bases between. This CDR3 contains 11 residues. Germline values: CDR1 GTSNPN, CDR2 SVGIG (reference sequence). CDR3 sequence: CAWSSLDEQFF. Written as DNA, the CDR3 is TGTGCCTGGTCCTCCCTCGATGAGCAGTTCTTC.

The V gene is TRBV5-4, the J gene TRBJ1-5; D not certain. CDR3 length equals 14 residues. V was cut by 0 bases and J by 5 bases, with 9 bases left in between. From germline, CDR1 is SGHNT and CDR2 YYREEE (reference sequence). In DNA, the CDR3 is TGTGCCAGCAGCTTGGTCGGGGAGGATCAGCCCCAGCATTTT. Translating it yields CASSLVGEDQPQHF.

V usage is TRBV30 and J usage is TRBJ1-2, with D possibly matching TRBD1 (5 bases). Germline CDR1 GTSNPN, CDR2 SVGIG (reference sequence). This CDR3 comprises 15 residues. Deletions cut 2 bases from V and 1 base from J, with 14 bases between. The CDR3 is CAWSPRAGLNYGYTF. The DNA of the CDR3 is TGTGCCTGGAGTCCTCGGGCGGGACTTAACTATGGCTACACCTTC. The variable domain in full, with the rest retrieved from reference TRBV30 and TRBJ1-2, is SQTIHQWPATLVQPVGSPLSLECTVEGTSNPNLYWYRQAAGRGLQLLFYSVGIGQISSEVPQNLSASRPQDRQFILSSKKLLLSDSGFYLCAWSPRAGLNYGYTFGSGTRLTVV.

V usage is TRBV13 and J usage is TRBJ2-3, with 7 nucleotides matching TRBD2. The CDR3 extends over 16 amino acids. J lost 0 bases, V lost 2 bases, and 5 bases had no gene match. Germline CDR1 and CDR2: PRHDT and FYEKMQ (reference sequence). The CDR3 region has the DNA TGTGCCAGCAGCTTATACAGGCGGGAGAGCACAGATACGCAGTATTTT. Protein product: CASSLYRRESTDTQYF.

CDR3 sequence reads: CASSYRGDQETQYF. For the CDR3, the DNA is TGTGCCAGCAGTTACCGCGGGGATCAAGAGACCCAGTACTTC. This sequence joins TRBV6-6 and TRBJ2-5, with a possible D match to TRBD2 (6 bases). From germline, CDR1 is MNHNY and CDR2 SVGAGI (reference sequence). The V and J ends lost 2 bases and 2 bases respectively, with 9 bases between them. The CDR3 extends over 14 amino acids.

CDR3 DNA sequence: TGTGCCAGCAGCCCCTACAGGGGTAATCAGCCCCAGCATTTT. It encodes CASSPYRGNQPQHF. The rearrangement links TRBV6-5 to TRBJ1-5; 7 bases agree with TRBD1. V lost 6 bases, J lost 4 bases, and 6 bases stayed unmatched. Germline CDR1 is MNHEY and CDR2 is SVGAGI. The CDR3 is 14 amino acids.

CDR3 nucleotides: TGTGCCAGCAGCCTGGGGGACAGGGACGATACGCAGTATTTT. This sequence encodes CASSLGDRDDTQYF. The V and J genes are TRBV5-4 and TRBJ2-3, with TRBD1 matching over 9 bases. This CDR3 has 14 amino acids. CDR1 is SGHNT, CDR2 YYREEE, per germline (reference sequence). The junction had 6 bases not matched to a gene; V was cut back by 4 bases and J by 6 bases.

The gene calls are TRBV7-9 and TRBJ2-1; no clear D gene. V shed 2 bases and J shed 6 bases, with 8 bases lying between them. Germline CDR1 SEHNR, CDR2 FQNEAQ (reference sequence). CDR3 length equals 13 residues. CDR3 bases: TGTGCCAGCAGCTTATCCGGGTTCAATGAGCAGTTCTTC. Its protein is CASSLSGFNEQFF.

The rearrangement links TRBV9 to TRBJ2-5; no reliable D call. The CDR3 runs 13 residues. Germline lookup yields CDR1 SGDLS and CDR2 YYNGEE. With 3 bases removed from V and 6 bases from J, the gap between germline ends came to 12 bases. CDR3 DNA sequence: TGTGCCAGCAGCGCCCCCAGGCTACAGACCCAGTACTTC. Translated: CASSAPRLQTQYF. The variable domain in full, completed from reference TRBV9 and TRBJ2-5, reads DSGVTQTPKHLITATGQRVTLRCSPRSGDLSVYWYQQSLDQGLQFLIQYYNGEERAKGNILERFSAQQFPDLHSELNLSSLELGDSALYFCASSAPRLQTQYFGPGTRLLVL.

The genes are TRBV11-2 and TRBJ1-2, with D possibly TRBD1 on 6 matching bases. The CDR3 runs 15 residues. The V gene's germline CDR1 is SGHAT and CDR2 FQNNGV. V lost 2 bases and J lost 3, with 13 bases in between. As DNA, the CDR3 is TGTGCCAGCAGCTTAATTGGACAGACGGACTATGGCTACACCTTC. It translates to CASSLIGQTDYGYTF.

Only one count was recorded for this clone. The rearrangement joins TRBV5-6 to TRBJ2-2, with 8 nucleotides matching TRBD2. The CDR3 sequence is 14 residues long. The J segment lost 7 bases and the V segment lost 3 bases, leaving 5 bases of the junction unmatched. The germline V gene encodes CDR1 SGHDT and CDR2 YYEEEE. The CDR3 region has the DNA TGTGCCAGCAGCTCACTAGGGACTAGCGGGGAGCTGTTTTTT. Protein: CASSSLGTSGELFF.

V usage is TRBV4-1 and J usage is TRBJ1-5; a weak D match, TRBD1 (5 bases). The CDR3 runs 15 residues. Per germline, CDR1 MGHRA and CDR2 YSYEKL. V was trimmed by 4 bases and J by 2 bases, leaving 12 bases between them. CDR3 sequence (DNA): TGCGCCAGCAGCCGGGAAACAGGAGGCAATCAGCCCCAGCATTTT. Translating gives CASSRETGGNQPQHF.

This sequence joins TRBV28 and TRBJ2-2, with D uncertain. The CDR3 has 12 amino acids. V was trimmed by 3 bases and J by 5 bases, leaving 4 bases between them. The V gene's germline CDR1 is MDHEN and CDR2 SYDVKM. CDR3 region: CASSFKTGELFF. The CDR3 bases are TGTGCCAGCAGTTTCAAAACCGGGGAGCTGTTTTTT.

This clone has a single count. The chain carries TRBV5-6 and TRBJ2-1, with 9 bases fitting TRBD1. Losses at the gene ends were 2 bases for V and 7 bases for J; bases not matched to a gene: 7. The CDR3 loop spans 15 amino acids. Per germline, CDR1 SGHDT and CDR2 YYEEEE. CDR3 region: CASSLGTGPRNEQFF. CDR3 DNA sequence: TGTGCCAGCAGCTTAGGGACAGGGCCCAGAAATGAGCAGTTCTTC.